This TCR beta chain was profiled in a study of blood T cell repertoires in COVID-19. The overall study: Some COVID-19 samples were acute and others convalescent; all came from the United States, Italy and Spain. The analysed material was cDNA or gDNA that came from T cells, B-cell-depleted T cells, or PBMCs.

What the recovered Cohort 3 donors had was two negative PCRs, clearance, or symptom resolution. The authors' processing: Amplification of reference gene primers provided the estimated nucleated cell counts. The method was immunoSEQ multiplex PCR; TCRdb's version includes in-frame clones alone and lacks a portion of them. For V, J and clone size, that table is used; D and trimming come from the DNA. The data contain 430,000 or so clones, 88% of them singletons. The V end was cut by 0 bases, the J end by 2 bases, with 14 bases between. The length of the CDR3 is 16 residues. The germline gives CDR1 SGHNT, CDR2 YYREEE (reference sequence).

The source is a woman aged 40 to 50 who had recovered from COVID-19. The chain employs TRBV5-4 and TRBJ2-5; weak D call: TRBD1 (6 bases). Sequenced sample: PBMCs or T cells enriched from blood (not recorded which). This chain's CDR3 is CASSLEGGVPQETQYF. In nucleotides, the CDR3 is TGTGCCAGCAGCTTGGAAGGGGGAGTTCCTCAAGAGACCCAGTACTTC.